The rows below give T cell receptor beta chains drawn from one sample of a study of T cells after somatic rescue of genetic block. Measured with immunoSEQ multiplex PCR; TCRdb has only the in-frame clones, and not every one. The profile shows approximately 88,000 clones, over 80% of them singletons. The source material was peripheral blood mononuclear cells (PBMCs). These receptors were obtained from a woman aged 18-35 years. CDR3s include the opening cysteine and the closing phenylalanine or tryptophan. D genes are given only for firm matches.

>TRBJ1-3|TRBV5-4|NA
CASSLRNTLLSGNTIYF
TGTGCCAGCAGCTTGCGTAACACTTTACTCTCTGGAAACACCATATATTTT
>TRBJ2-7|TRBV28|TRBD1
CASSLRGQGRGEQYF
TGTGCCAGCAGTTTAAGGGGACAGGGAAGAGGCGAGCAGTACTTC
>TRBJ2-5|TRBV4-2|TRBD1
CASSRATGAQETQYF
TGTGCCAGCAGCCGTGCGACAGGGGCGCAAGAGACCCAGTACTTC
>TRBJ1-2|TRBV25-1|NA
CASSDGGYGYTF
TGTGCCAGCAGTGATGGGGGGTATGGCTACACCTTC
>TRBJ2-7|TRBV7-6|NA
CASSRTENSYEQYF
TGTGCCAGCAGCCGGACAGAGAACTCCTACGAGCAGTACTTC
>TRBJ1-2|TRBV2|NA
CASSVDSEGYTF
TGTGCCAGCAGTGTTGACAGCGAAGGCTACACCTTC
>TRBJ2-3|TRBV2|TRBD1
CASSVRTGGLKDTQYF
TGTGCCAGCAGTGTTCGGACAGGGGGCCTTAAAGATACGCAGTATTTT
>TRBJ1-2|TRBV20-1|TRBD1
CSALDRDGYTF
TGCAGTGCTCTGGACAGGGATGGCTACACCTTC
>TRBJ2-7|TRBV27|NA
CASSSNGGPTYEQYF
TGTGCCAGCAGTTCCAACGGCGGGCCTACCTACGAGCAGTACTTC
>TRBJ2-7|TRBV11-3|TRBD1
CASGQAGYEQYF
TGTGCCAGCGGACAGGCGGGTTACGAGCAGTACTTC
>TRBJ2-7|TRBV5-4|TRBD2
CASSLSGLAEEEQYF
TGTGCCAGCAGCTTGTCTGGACTAGCGGAAGAGGAGCAGTACTTC